This is a list of T cell receptor beta chains from one sample in a study of blood T cell repertoires in COVID-19. The data were produced by immunoSEQ multiplex PCR, yet TCRdb's version contains in-frame clones alone and is incomplete. The sample holds about 39,000 clones, more than 80% seen once. The material sequenced was peripheral blood. These TCRs come from a man in his sixties in a cohort sampled during active COVID-19. The CDR3 runs from the conserved cysteine through the conserved F or W. Fields, in order: J gene, CDR3 length, D gene, V gene, clone size, CDR3 protein, CDR3 DNA. The D gene is left open where the match is weak. A clone size is listed for some rows: how often the clone was seen (once, few, many), or a class if it is expanded.

j_gene: TRBJ2-5; len: 14; d_gene: NA; v_gene: TRBV7-2; abundance: NA; CDR3aa: CASSSPPVAGTQYF; CDR3nt: TGTGCCAGCAGCTCCCCCCCGGTGGCGGGGACCCAGTACTTC
j_gene: TRBJ2-7; len: 15; d_gene: TRBD1; v_gene: TRBV5-6; abundance: NA; CDR3aa: CASSQGQGISYEQYF; CDR3nt: TGTGCCAGCAGCCAGGGACAGGGGATCTCCTACGAGCAGTACTTC
j_gene: TRBJ1-1; len: 19; d_gene: NA; v_gene: TRBV15; abundance: NA; CDR3aa: CATSNPSSHWTGKNTEAFF; CDR3nt: TGTGCCACCAGCAATCCATCATCTCATTGGACGGGAAAGAACACTGAAGCTTTCTTT
j_gene: TRBJ2-3; len: 15; d_gene: TRBD2; v_gene: TRBV9; abundance: NA; CDR3aa: CASSVAGGPPDTQYF; CDR3nt: TGTGCCAGCAGCGTAGCGGGAGGGCCCCCAGATACGCAGTATTTT
j_gene: TRBJ2-3; len: 14; d_gene: TRBD2; v_gene: TRBV5-6; abundance: NA; CDR3aa: CASSLAQAGFTQYF; CDR3nt: TGTGCCAGCAGCTTGGCCCAAGCGGGGTTCACGCAGTATTTT
j_gene: TRBJ1-5; len: 15; d_gene: TRBD1; v_gene: TRBV2; abundance: NA; CDR3aa: CASSEMGQGRQPQHF; CDR3nt: TGTGCCAGCAGCGAAATGGGACAGGGGAGGCAGCCCCAGCATTTT
j_gene: TRBJ1-4; len: 14; d_gene: NA; v_gene: TRBV5-4; abundance: once; CDR3aa: CASSLMGSNEKLFF; CDR3nt: TGTGCCAGCAGCTTGATGGGGAGCAATGAAAAACTGTTTTTT
j_gene: TRBJ2-1; len: 14; d_gene: NA; v_gene: TRBV27; abundance: few; CDR3aa: CASSPDSSYNEQFF; CDR3nt: TGTGCCAGCTCCCCGGACAGCTCCTACAATGAGCAGTTCTTC
j_gene: TRBJ1-1; len: 16; d_gene: NA; v_gene: TRBV14; abundance: NA; CDR3aa: CASSQVGGGSRTEAFF; CDR3nt: TGTGCCAGCAGCCAAGTGGGAGGGGGGTCAAGGACTGAAGCTTTCTTT
j_gene: TRBJ2-7; len: 14; d_gene: TRBD1; v_gene: TRBV6-5; abundance: NA; CDR3aa: CASSRDRGTYEQYF; CDR3nt: TGTGCCAGCAGCAGGGACAGGGGAACCTACGAGCAGTACTTC
j_gene: TRBJ1-5; len: 14; d_gene: NA; v_gene: TRBV10-3; abundance: NA; CDR3aa: CAISAGNSNQPQHF; CDR3nt: TGTGCCATCAGTGCCGGGAATAGCAATCAGCCCCAGCATTTT
j_gene: TRBJ1-2; len: 13; d_gene: NA; v_gene: TRBV24-1; abundance: NA; CDR3aa: CATSDLQGGGYTF; CDR3nt: TGTGCCACCAGTGATTTACAGGGTGGTGGCTACACCTTC
j_gene: TRBJ2-1; len: 12; d_gene: NA; v_gene: TRBV12-3/TRBV12-4; abundance: NA; CDR3aa: CASRAVYNEQFF; CDR3nt: TGTGCCAGCAGAGCCGTCTACAATGAGCAGTTCTTC
j_gene: TRBJ2-2; len: 16; d_gene: NA; v_gene: TRBV7-3; abundance: medium-sized; CDR3aa: CASSVRQNTNTGELFF; CDR3nt: TGTGCCAGCAGCGTACGACAGAATACGAACACCGGGGAGCTGTTTTTT
j_gene: TRBJ2-3; len: 15; d_gene: NA; v_gene: TRBV9; abundance: once; CDR3aa: CASSVGDFTADTQYF; CDR3nt: TGTGCCAGCAGCGTGGGGGACTTCACGGCAGATACGCAGTATTTT
j_gene: TRBJ1-2; len: 16; d_gene: NA; v_gene: TRBV5-5; abundance: NA; CDR3aa: CASSSEGWTVNYGYTF; CDR3nt: TGTGCCAGCAGCTCGGAGGGTTGGACGGTAAACTATGGCTACACCTTC
j_gene: TRBJ2-3; len: 15; d_gene: TRBD2; v_gene: TRBV2; abundance: NA; CDR3aa: CASRMSGAGTDTQYF; CDR3nt: TGTGCCAGCAGGATGAGCGGGGCAGGCACAGATACGCAGTATTTT
j_gene: TRBJ2-7; len: 17; d_gene: NA; v_gene: TRBV4-3; abundance: few; CDR3aa: CASSQEVVGTSIYEQYF; CDR3nt: TGCGCCAGCAGCCAAGAGGTCGTCGGGACATCGATCTACGAGCAGTACTTC
j_gene: TRBJ1-4; len: 15; d_gene: TRBD1; v_gene: TRBV28; abundance: NA; CDR3aa: CASRPQGATNEKLFF; CDR3nt: TGTGCCAGCAGGCCACAGGGGGCGACTAATGAAAAACTGTTTTTT
j_gene: TRBJ1-3; len: 15; d_gene: TRBD1; v_gene: TRBV7-2; abundance: few; CDR3aa: CASSSRTGAGNTIYF; CDR3nt: TGTGCCAGCAGCTCTAGGACAGGGGCTGGAAACACCATATATTTT
j_gene: TRBJ1-2; len: 13; d_gene: NA; v_gene: TRBV24-1; abundance: NA; CDR3aa: CATSGGTLYGYTF; CDR3nt: TGTGCCACCAGTGGTGGGACTCTCTATGGCTACACCTTC
j_gene: TRBJ2-1; len: 17; d_gene: TRBD2; v_gene: TRBV7-9; abundance: NA; CDR3aa: CASSSRSGVAGGYEQFF; CDR3nt: TGTGCCAGCAGCTCCCGTTCGGGGGTAGCGGGAGGGTACGAGCAGTTCTTC
j_gene: TRBJ1-3; len: 17; d_gene: NA; v_gene: TRBV7-9; abundance: few; CDR3aa: CASSLEEEVVSGNTIYF; CDR3nt: TGTGCCAGCAGCTTAGAGGAGGAGGTCGTCTCTGGAAACACCATATATTTT
j_gene: TRBJ2-7; len: 13; d_gene: NA; v_gene: TRBV27; abundance: NA; CDR3aa: CASSGGGFDEQYF; CDR3nt: TGTGCCAGCAGCGGGGGAGGCTTTGACGAGCAGTACTTC
j_gene: TRBJ2-1; len: 15; d_gene: TRBD2; v_gene: TRBV7-9; abundance: NA; CDR3aa: CASSPLGGSYNEQFF; CDR3nt: TGTGCCAGCAGCCCCCTTGGCGGGAGTTACAATGAGCAGTTCTTC
j_gene: TRBJ2-5; len: 11; d_gene: NA; v_gene: TRBV20-1; abundance: NA; CDR3aa: CSARVSETQYF; CDR3nt: TGCAGTGCTAGAGTTAGCGAGACCCAGTACTTC
j_gene: TRBJ2-3; len: 14; d_gene: NA; v_gene: TRBV5-1; abundance: NA; CDR3aa: CASSRTGVTDTQYF; CDR3nt: TGCGCCAGCAGCCGCACAGGAGTCACAGATACGCAGTATTTT
j_gene: TRBJ1-1; len: 14; d_gene: NA; v_gene: TRBV7-9; abundance: NA; CDR3aa: CASSFGTTGSEAFF; CDR3nt: TGTGCCAGCAGCTTTGGGACCACAGGGAGTGAAGCTTTCTTT
j_gene: TRBJ1-5; len: 15; d_gene: NA; v_gene: TRBV15; abundance: few; CDR3aa: CATSRETRVNQPQHF; CDR3nt: TGTGCCACCAGCAGAGAAACTCGGGTAAACCAGCCCCAGCATTTT
j_gene: TRBJ1-4; len: 16; d_gene: TRBD1; v_gene: TRBV7-9; abundance: NA; CDR3aa: CASSPGTGGTNEKLFF; CDR3nt: TGTGCCAGCAGCCCGGGGACAGGGGGGACTAATGAAAAACTGTTTTTT
j_gene: TRBJ2-2; len: 15; d_gene: NA; v_gene: TRBV6-5; abundance: NA; CDR3aa: CATIKREGNTGELFF; CDR3nt: TGTGCCACCATTAAACGGGAAGGGAACACCGGGGAGCTGTTTTTT
j_gene: TRBJ2-3; len: 13; d_gene: NA; v_gene: TRBV9; abundance: NA; CDR3aa: CASSRESTDTQYF; CDR3nt: TGTGCCAGCAGCCGCGAAAGCACAGATACGCAGTATTTT
j_gene: TRBJ1-2; len: 16; d_gene: NA; v_gene: TRBV28; abundance: NA; CDR3aa: CASSQVGGDSNYGYTF; CDR3nt: TGTGCCAGCAGTCAGGTGGGAGGGGATTCTAACTATGGCTACACCTTC
j_gene: TRBJ1-5; len: 12; d_gene: TRBD1; v_gene: TRBV30; abundance: once; CDR3aa: CAWSTGEQPQHF; CDR3nt: TGTGCCTGGAGCACAGGGGAACAGCCCCAGCATTTT
j_gene: TRBJ2-7; len: 15; d_gene: TRBD1; v_gene: TRBV14; abundance: once; CDR3aa: CASSQTRTGLYEQYF; CDR3nt: TGTGCCAGCAGCCAAACGAGGACAGGGTTATACGAGCAGTACTTC
j_gene: TRBJ2-6; len: 14; d_gene: NA; v_gene: TRBV27; abundance: NA; CDR3aa: CASRRGSGANVLTF; CDR3nt: TGTGCCAGCAGGCGGGGCTCTGGGGCCAACGTCCTGACTTTC
j_gene: TRBJ1-2; len: 17; d_gene: TRBD1; v_gene: TRBV19; abundance: NA; CDR3aa: CASSTRERQGVFYGYTF; CDR3nt: TGTGCCAGTAGTACGAGGGAGAGACAGGGGGTGTTCTATGGCTACACCTTC
j_gene: TRBJ1-2; len: 14; d_gene: TRBD1; v_gene: TRBV19; abundance: once; CDR3aa: CASTRGDRAYGYTF; CDR3nt: TGTGCCAGTACCCGAGGAGACAGGGCCTATGGCTACACCTTC
j_gene: TRBJ2-1; len: 15; d_gene: NA; v_gene: TRBV9; abundance: NA; CDR3aa: CASSVEVGGVNEQFF; CDR3nt: TGTGCCAGCAGCGTAGAGGTAGGGGGGGTCAATGAGCAGTTCTTC
j_gene: TRBJ2-7; len: 13; d_gene: NA; v_gene: TRBV6-5; abundance: NA; CDR3aa: CASSYSQAYEQYF; CDR3nt: TGTGCCAGCAGTTACTCACAAGCCTACGAGCAGTACTTC
j_gene: TRBJ2-5; len: 14; d_gene: NA; v_gene: TRBV24-1; abundance: NA; CDR3aa: CATGDNSPRETQYF; CDR3nt: TGTGCCACCGGGGACAACTCCCCGAGGGAGACCCAGTACTTC
j_gene: TRBJ2-2; len: 15; d_gene: TRBD2; v_gene: TRBV9; abundance: NA; CDR3aa: CASSPSGTNTGELFF; CDR3nt: TGTGCCAGCAGCCCTAGCGGGACGAACACCGGGGAGCTGTTTTTT
j_gene: TRBJ1-6; len: 16; d_gene: TRBD1; v_gene: TRBV6-5; abundance: NA; CDR3aa: CASSYSRDRVSRPLHF; CDR3nt: TGTGCCAGCAGTTACTCGAGGGACAGGGTGAGTCGTCCCCTCCACTTT
j_gene: TRBJ2-5; len: 16; d_gene: TRBD2; v_gene: TRBV28; abundance: NA; CDR3aa: CASSFRGLAGVETQYF; CDR3nt: TGTGCCAGCAGTTTCCGAGGACTAGCGGGAGTGGAGACCCAGTACTTC
j_gene: TRBJ2-3; len: 16; d_gene: NA; v_gene: TRBV21-1; abundance: NA; CDR3aa: CASSKDGYRPWDTQYF; CDR3nt: TGTGCCAGCAGCAAAGACGGGTACCGGCCTTGGGATACGCAGTATTTT
j_gene: TRBJ2-7; len: 13; d_gene: TRBD2; v_gene: TRBV7-9; abundance: NA; CDR3aa: CASSSAGGWEQYF; CDR3nt: TGTGCCAGCAGCTCGGCGGGGGGTTGGGAGCAGTACTTC
j_gene: TRBJ1-1; len: 12; d_gene: NA; v_gene: TRBV28; abundance: NA; CDR3aa: CASSTGWTEAFF; CDR3nt: TGTGCCAGCAGCACCGGGTGGACTGAAGCTTTCTTT
j_gene: TRBJ2-7; len: 13; d_gene: NA; v_gene: TRBV10-3; abundance: NA; CDR3aa: CAIGTQSSYEQYF; CDR3nt: TGTGCCATCGGGACTCAGAGCTCCTACGAGCAGTACTTC
j_gene: TRBJ2-1; len: 15; d_gene: TRBD2; v_gene: TRBV7-6; abundance: NA; CDR3aa: CASSPFEGGPNEQFF; CDR3nt: TGTGCCAGCAGCCCCTTTGAGGGAGGGCCGAATGAGCAGTTCTTC
j_gene: TRBJ2-1; len: 13; d_gene: NA; v_gene: TRBV10-3; abundance: NA; CDR3aa: CAISGKRDNEQFF; CDR3nt: TGTGCCATCAGTGGTAAGCGGGACAATGAGCAGTTCTTC
j_gene: TRBJ2-1; len: 16; d_gene: TRBD2; v_gene: TRBV7-8; abundance: NA; CDR3aa: CASSRTSGRRRGEQFF; CDR3nt: TGTGCCAGCAGCCGGACTAGCGGGAGAAGACGGGGTGAGCAGTTCTTC
j_gene: TRBJ2-2; len: 16; d_gene: TRBD2; v_gene: TRBV29-1; abundance: NA; CDR3aa: CSVGLAGGPNTGELFF; CDR3nt: TGCAGCGTTGGTCTAGCGGGGGGGCCGAACACCGGGGAGCTGTTTTTT
j_gene: TRBJ2-5; len: 15; d_gene: NA; v_gene: TRBV9; abundance: NA; CDR3aa: CASSPGTNNGETQYF; CDR3nt: TGTGCCAGCAGCCCAGGGACAAATAACGGAGAGACCCAGTACTTC